This TCR beta chain was recorded in a study of cytomegalovirus exposure and HLA in healthy donors (dated by TCRdb to the late 2010s). Background on the whole study: According to a later analysis, the roughly 120 validation repertoires were produced on the same platform as the 680 or so repertoires of the first cohort. The study was designed to test whether signatures of past pathogen exposure could be identified by cataloging public T cell receptors. A separate validation cohort of over a hundred different subjects was used in addition to the 666-subject first cohort. High-throughput TCR immunosequencing, statistical association of individual TCRs with disease status, and machine learning were combined to predict cytomegalovirus infection status.

V and J lose 3 bases and 0 bases, and a span of 12 bases separates them. The CDR3 goes from the cysteine to the phenylalanine over 15 residues. Only the CDR3 DNA stays, 45 bases, in frame from base 1. Via the germline V gene (reference sequence), CDR1 is WNHNN and CDR2 SYGVQD. This clone was seen only once. Its antigen is currently not known. Base qualities are missing; no much larger clone stands one base away. Donors formed part of the validation cohort, which comprised over a hundred subjects and was distinct from the first cohort of several hundred subjects. Libraries came from the immunoSEQ multiplex PCR assay. On the authors' methods: A statistical classification framework was built to diagnose cytomegalovirus status from the catalog of TCR beta chain sequences. The source is immuneACCESS, and TCRdb retained only in-frame sequences with V and J called. Part of the clones is not carried over; for the studies checked, unresolved V genes explain less than half of this, and the remainder is unexplained. The D gene and trimming were derived from the DNA, and the V and J assignments and clone size from that table. The sample table shows about 110,000 clones, and roughly nine tenths are seen once. The ten largest make up less than 2% of the sample.

The study at large found these results: The study gave a list of under 200 TCR beta chains associated with cytomegalovirus. Of the cluster scores, 90% to 95% were above 0 in a later analysis, which found that TCRs clustered in the first cohort also tended to co-occur in the 95 to 150 validation repertoires. A later analysis had no HLA typing for the validation cohort, so co-occurrence there was scored across all 120 repertoires. In vitro tests confirmed that a few of the cytomegalovirus-associated TCR beta chains recognize cytomegalovirus antigens. The classifier was reported to diagnose cytomegalovirus status with high specificity and sensitivity in both the original and validation cohorts. It was suggested by the authors that the approach could potentially be generalized to other disease states and immunological phenotypes. While some public TCRs were present in many individuals, most TCR sequences turned up only very rarely across donors.

This clonotype originated in a woman aged 18 to 35 in good health and CMV-seropositive. Recombination joined TRBV10-1 with TRBJ2-7; the D segment could be TRBD2, given 7 matching bases. The sequenced sample consisted of PBMCs. The CDR3 in this case is CASSEGGAHSYEQYF. The nucleotides read TGCGCCAGCAGTGAAGGGGGGGCCCACTCCTACGAGCAGTACTTC.